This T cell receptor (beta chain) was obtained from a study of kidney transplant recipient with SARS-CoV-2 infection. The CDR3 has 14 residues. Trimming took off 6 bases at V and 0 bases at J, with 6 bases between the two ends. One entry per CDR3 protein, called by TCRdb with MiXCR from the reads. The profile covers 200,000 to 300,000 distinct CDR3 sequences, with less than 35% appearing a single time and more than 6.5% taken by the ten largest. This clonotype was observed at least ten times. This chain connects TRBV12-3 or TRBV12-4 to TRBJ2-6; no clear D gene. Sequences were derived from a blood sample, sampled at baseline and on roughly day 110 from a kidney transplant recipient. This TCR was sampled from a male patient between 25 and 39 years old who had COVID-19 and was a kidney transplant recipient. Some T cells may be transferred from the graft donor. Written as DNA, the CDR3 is TGTGCCAGCAGCTATGGCTCTGGGGCCAACGTCCTGACTTTC. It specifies CASSYGSGANVLTF.